Following are 13 T cell receptor beta chains from one sample sequenced in a study of OX40 agonist ivuxolimab in advanced cancers. Data came from immunoSEQ multiplex PCR; TCRdb stores just in-frame clones and leaves some out. The sample records about 77,000 clones, around 87% being singletons. Sequenced here: CD4+ or CD8+ T cells sorted from blood, sampled in a trial of the OX40 agonist ivuxolimab. Receptors originate from an adult with an advanced solid tumor such as melanoma, head and neck, liver or kidney cancer.

This clone was observed a single time. The gene calls are TRBV5-1 and TRBJ2-2, with 8 bases matching TRBD1. After removal of 0 bases from V and 7 bases from J, the junction contained 2 bases not matched to a gene. This CDR3 is built from 14 residues. Germline CDR1 and CDR2: SGHRS and YFSETQ. In DNA, the CDR3 is TGCGCCAGCAGCTTGGTACAGGGGGTCGGGGAGCTGTTTTTT. Protein product: CASSLVQGVGELFF.

J is TRBJ1-2 and V is TRBV28; D gene ambiguous. The CDR3 contains 12 residues. Trimming cost V 4 bases and J 7 bases, with 10 bases left between them. CDR1 and CDR2 (germline): MDHEN, SYDVKM. CDR3 protein: CASSSHLAGYTF. CDR3 nucleotides: TGTGCCAGCAGTTCCCACCTGGCTGGCTACACCTTC.

CDR3 sequence reads: CARAGGDYLEETQYF. DNA of the CDR3: TGTGCCAGGGCGGGTGGCGACTACTTGGAAGAGACCCAGTACTTC. The rearrangement joins TRBV2 to TRBJ2-5; a possible D gene is TRBD2 (5 bases). Trimming took off 9 bases at V and 3 bases at J, with 20 bases between the two ends. The CDR3 runs to 15 residues. Germline-derived CDR1 and CDR2 are SNHLY and FYNNEI.

This chain joins TRBV7-2 and TRBJ2-4; 12 nucleotides match TRBD2. Germline V gene lookup returns CDR1 SGHTA and CDR2 FQGNSA. The CDR3 spans 18 residues. The V and J ends lost 5 bases and 0 bases, in that order; junction bases with no gene match: 8. This chain's CDR3 is CASSPGLAGTLAKNIQYF. CDR3 nucleotide sequence: TGTGCCAGCAGCCCTGGACTAGCGGGGACTCTAGCCAAAAACATTCAGTACTTC.

The gene calls are TRBV2 and TRBJ2-5, with 11 bases fitting TRBD2. Losses at the gene ends were 6 bases for V and 4 bases for J; bases not matched to a gene: 7. CDR3 length: 15 amino acids. Germline CDR1 and CDR2: SNHLY and FYNNEI. The CDR3 DNA follows: TGTGCCAGCAGCGCCGGGACTAGCGGAGTAGAGACCCAGTACTTC. Its protein is CASSAGTSGVETQYF.

The rearrangement joins TRBV6-5 to TRBJ1-4; 7 nucleotides agree with TRBD1. V lost 6 bases to trimming and J lost 4 bases; unmatched junction nucleotides: 5. Germline CDR1 MNHEY, CDR2 SVGAGI. The CDR3 has 14 residues. CDR3 DNA sequence: TGTGCCAGCAGAGGGGGGACAGATAATGAAAAACTGTTTTTT. Protein: CASRGGTDNEKLFF.

The chain carries TRBV18 and TRBJ1-1; no clear D gene. This CDR3 comprises 12 residues. V was clipped by 4 bases and J by 5 bases, with 8 bases between them. Germline V gives CDR1 KGHSH, CDR2 LQKENI. Written as DNA, the CDR3 is TGTGCCAGCTCACTTTACAGAACTGAAGCTTTCTTT. Amino acid sequence: CASSLYRTEAFF.

This chain uses TRBV30 with TRBJ1-2; D uncertain. V was cut by 5 bases and J by 7 bases, with 14 bases left in between. Germline V gene data show CDR1 as GTSNPN and CDR2 as SVGIG (reference sequence). The CDR3 contains 12 residues. DNA for the CDR3: TGTGCCTGGGCATCAGGAATCGGTGGCTACACCTTC. It yields the protein CAWASGIGGYTF.

The rearrangement uses TRBV5-6 and TRBJ1-1; 7 bases fit TRBD1. With V trimmed by 4 bases and J by 0 bases, 3 bases remained unmatched. CDR1 and CDR2 (germline): SGHDT, YYEEEE. The CDR3 contains 14 residues. This CDR3 is CASSRDRVNTEAFF. In nucleotides, the CDR3 is TGTGCCAGCAGCCGCGACAGGGTGAACACTGAAGCTTTCTTT.

The rearrangement joins TRBV5-5 to TRBJ1-1, with 9 bases lining up with TRBD1. Germline-derived CDR1 and CDR2 are SGHKS and YYEKEE (reference sequence). CDR3 size: 13 residues. V was pared by 2 bases and J by 6 bases, with 2 bases of the junction left unmatched. CDR3 DNA sequence: TGTGCCAGCAGCTTACAGGGGGCAGCTGAAGCTTTCTTT. This encodes CASSLQGAAEAFF. Complete variable domain (other parts from reference TRBV5-5 and TRBJ1-1): DAGVTQSPTHLIKTRGQQVTLRCSPISGHKSVSWYQQVLGQGPQFIFQYYEKEERGRGNFPDRFSARQFPNYSSELNVNALLLGDSALYLCASSLQGAAEAFFGQGTRLTVV.

CDR3 coding DNA: TGTGCCAGCAGCTTTGGCGGGGGAACCGGGGAGCTGTTTTTT. It codes for CASSFGGGTGELFF. The V and J genes are TRBV7-2 and TRBJ2-2; the match to TRBD2 covers 7 bases. Germline lookup yields CDR1 SGHTA and CDR2 FQGNSA. With 3 bases clipped from V and 5 bases from J, the junction kept 3 bases outside the gene matches. This CDR3 is built from 14 residues.

Worth noting for this clone: Possible read error: a much larger clone is one base away. The CDR3 spells CASSSQETQYF. For the CDR3, the DNA is TGTGCCAGCAGCTCCCAAGAGACCCAGTACTTC. This chain links TRBV11-2 with TRBJ2-5, with D hard to call. Germline CDR1 reads SGHAT; CDR2 reads FQNNGV. V lost 4 bases to trimming and J lost 1 base, with 1 base between them. There are 11 residues in the CDR3.

J is TRBJ2-7 and V is TRBV7-8; TRBD2 matches 7 bases. The trim removed 5 bases at V and 7 bases at J, leaving 17 bases unmatched. CDR1 and CDR2 from the germline V gene are SGHVS and FQNEAQ. The CDR3 has 16 residues. CDR3 residues: CASSLPRREKEREQYF. CDR3 bases: TGTGCCAGCAGCCTCCCACGGCGGGAGAAGGAAAGGGAGCAGTACTTC. Complete variable domain (other parts from reference TRBV7-8 and TRBJ2-7): GAGVSQSPRYKVAKRGQDVALRCDPISGHVSLFWYQQALGQGPEFLTYFQNEAQLDKSGLPSDRFFAERPEGSVSTLKIQRTQQEDSAVYLCASSLPRREKEREQYFGPGTRLTVT.